This entry describes one T cell receptor (beta chain). This sample was included in a study of technical replicates of blood from several donors. Produced via immunoSEQ multiplex PCR; TCRdb's table is partial and in-frame only. The sample records approximately 70,000 clones, around 95% being singletons. Germline V lookup: CDR1 MNHEY, CDR2 SMNVEV (reference sequence). Trimming shortened V by 6 bases and J by 5 bases, and 10 bases separated the two germline ends. The CDR3 consists of 13 residues. The chain employs TRBV27 and TRBJ2-2; maybe TRBD1 (6 bases). This TCR was sampled from a human donor in good health. Sequenced input: T cells isolated from PBMCs. The chain's CDR3 is CASSLGQTGELFF. CDR3 DNA: TGTGCCAGCAGCCTAGGACAGACCGGGGAGCTGTTTTTT.